The rows below give T cell receptor beta chains drawn from one sample of a study of kidney transplant recipient with SARS-CoV-2 infection. TCRdb redid the calling of the reads with MiXCR, one entry per CDR3 protein. The sample contains roughly 250,000 distinct CDR3 sequences, 29% of which appear only once. The input for sequencing was a blood sample, taken at baseline and between days 110 and 120 from a kidney transplant recipient. These receptors came from a male patient between 25 and 39 years old who had COVID-19 and was a kidney transplant recipient. Some T cells may be graft donor cells. Both conserved end residues are part of each CDR3. The order of the fields is J gene, clone size, D gene, V gene, CDR3 DNA, CDR3 protein. The D gene is left open where the match is weak. Clone size is given for some rows only: seen once, a few or many times, or a class if the clone is expanded.

TRBJ1-1	many	NA	TRBV3-1	TGTGCCAGCAGCACCCGCCATCCCATTTCAATTCGCACTGAAGCTTTCTTT	CASSTRHPISIRTEAFF
TRBJ2-4	many	TRBD1	TRBV7-3	TGTGCCAGCAGCTTAACAGGAGCAGGGGGCTGGAAACTTGGGAAAAACATTCAGTACTTC	CASSLTGAGGWKLGKNIQYF
TRBJ2-5	NA	NA	TRBV7-8	TGTGCCAGCAGCTTAGAGGGGCGGGATCACGTGTCCTTC	CASSLEGRDHVSF
TRBJ2-7	many	TRBD1	TRBV5-1	TGCGCCAGCAGCTTGAGGCAGGGGGCTACTTCCTACGAGCAGTACTTC	CASSLRQGATSYEQYF
TRBJ1-2	many	NA	TRBV6-4	TGTGCCAACTTTCCTCCCGACTATGGCTACACCTTC	CANFPPDYGYTF
TRBJ1-5	many	NA	TRBV19	TGTGCCAGTACGAAAGGTTATAGCAATCAGCCCCAGCATTTT	CASTKGYSNQPQHF
TRBJ2-6	NA	NA	TRBV6-5	TGTGCCAGCAGTTCAGAGGGGCGCTGGGCCAACGTCCTGACTTTC	CASSSEGRWANVLTF
TRBJ1-2	NA	NA	TRBV19	TGTGCCAGTAGTCGTGGGCGGACAAATCGAAAGACCTATGGCCACACCTTC	CASSRGRTNRKTYGHTF
TRBJ2-2	NA	TRBD1	TRBV30	TGTGCCTGGAGTGAGACAGGGGGAACCGGGGAGCTGTTTTTT	CAWSETGGTGELFF
TRBJ2-7	many	NA	TRBV11-2	TGTGCCAGCAGCTTAGACCGGGACGCAGGCTACGAGCAGTACTTC	CASSLDRDAGYEQYF
TRBJ2-2	many	NA	TRBV12-5	TGTGCTAGTGGGTTCAGGGATTGGGGCACCGGGGAGCTGTTTTTT	CASGFRDWGTGELFF
TRBJ2-1	many	TRBD2	TRBV12-3/TRBV12-4	TGTGCCAGCAGTGGTCTAGCGGGAGGGCCAAATGAGCAGTTCTTC	CASSGLAGGPNEQFF
TRBJ2-3	NA	TRBD2	TRBV5-4	TGTGCCAGCAGCTTGGGGTCGGGGGGTTCTCGTGGTACGCAGTATTTT	CASSLGSGGSRGTQYF
TRBJ2-5	few	TRBD1	TRBV27	TGTGCCAGCAGGCGACAGGGGGAGACCCAAGAGACCCAGTACTTC	CASRRQGETQETQYF
TRBJ1-1	many	NA	TRBV27	TGTGCCAGCAGCAAGGGGTCGGGAGTGACTGAAGCTTTCTTT	CASSKGSGVTEAFF